These T cell receptor beta chains were read from a single sample in a study of blood T cell repertoires in COVID-19. The repertoire was sequenced with immunoSEQ multiplex PCR; TCRdb's copy has only in-frame clones and lacks some. The repertoire has 200,000 or so clones, around 84% of them found once; the top ten carry 7.4%. The sequencing input was PBMCs or T cells enriched from blood (not recorded which). The origin of the receptors is a woman aged 40 to 50 with acute COVID-19. The conserved cysteine and the conserved F or W are not part of the CDR3 here. Fields, in order: J gene, V gene, CDR3 protein.

j_gene: TRBJ2-7
v_gene: TRBV10-1
CDR3aa: ASSVGESYEQY

j_gene: TRBJ1-1
v_gene: TRBV19
CDR3aa: ASSTYLPGTVNTEAF

j_gene: TRBJ2-3
v_gene: TRBV2
CDR3aa: ASSGLAGGPTDTQY

j_gene: TRBJ2-2
v_gene: TRBV19
CDR3aa: ASSRLGGGTGELF

j_gene: TRBJ2-5
v_gene: TRBV6-6
CDR3aa: ASRRRQGSQETQY

j_gene: TRBJ2-1
v_gene: TRBV20-1
CDR3aa: SASPPPGTSGSYNEQF

j_gene: TRBJ1-2
v_gene: TRBV7-9
CDR3aa: ASSLASGVLYGYT

j_gene: TRBJ2-1
v_gene: TRBV5-1
CDR3aa: ASSLVDRGDEQF

j_gene: TRBJ2-7
v_gene: TRBV27
CDR3aa: ASSRTGGTGPHEQY

j_gene: TRBJ2-3
v_gene: TRBV13
CDR3aa: ASSLAIWGQGSDTQY

j_gene: TRBJ2-5
v_gene: TRBV25-1
CDR3aa: ASSLETQY